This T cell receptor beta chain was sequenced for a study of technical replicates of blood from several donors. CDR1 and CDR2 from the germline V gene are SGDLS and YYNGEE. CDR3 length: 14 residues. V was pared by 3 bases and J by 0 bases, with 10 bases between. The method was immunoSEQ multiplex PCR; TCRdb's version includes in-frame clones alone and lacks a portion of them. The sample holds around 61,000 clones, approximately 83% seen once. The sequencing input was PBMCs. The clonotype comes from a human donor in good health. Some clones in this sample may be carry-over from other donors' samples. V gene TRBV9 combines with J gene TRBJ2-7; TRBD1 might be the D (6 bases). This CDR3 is CASSGGPSSYEQYF. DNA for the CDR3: TGTGCCAGCAGCGGGGGGCCGAGCTCCTACGAGCAGTACTTC.